The subject of this entry is one TCR beta chain. The study drew participants aged about 18 to 95 years from some 24 US areas. Participants were placed into cohorts based on the clinical history they reported. This record comes from a study of blood T cell repertoires in COVID-19. At the level of the study: COVID-19 samples, acute and convalescent, were from the United States, Italy and Spain.

With V trimmed by 5 bases and J by 8 bases, 9 bases remained unmatched. The CDR3 is 14 residues long. Germline V CDR1 and CDR2: SGHNT, YENEEA. Authors' data handling: Estimated nucleated cell counts came from reference gene primer amplification. Assay used: immunoSEQ multiplex PCR; TCRdb lists only in-frame clones, some missing. V, J and clone size were drawn from that table, and D and trimming were deduced from the DNA. Of 250,000 or so clones listed, approximately 90% are singletons. The sequence was collected from a man aged 40-49 years who had been exposed to COVID-19. V usage is TRBV11-3 and J usage is TRBJ2-1, with 7 nucleotides matching TRBD1. Sequences were obtained from PBMCs or T cells enriched from blood (not recorded which). The chain's CDR3 is CASSQGGPGDEQFF. CDR3 sequence (DNA): TGTGCCAGCAGCCAAGGGGGCCCGGGCGATGAGCAGTTCTTC.